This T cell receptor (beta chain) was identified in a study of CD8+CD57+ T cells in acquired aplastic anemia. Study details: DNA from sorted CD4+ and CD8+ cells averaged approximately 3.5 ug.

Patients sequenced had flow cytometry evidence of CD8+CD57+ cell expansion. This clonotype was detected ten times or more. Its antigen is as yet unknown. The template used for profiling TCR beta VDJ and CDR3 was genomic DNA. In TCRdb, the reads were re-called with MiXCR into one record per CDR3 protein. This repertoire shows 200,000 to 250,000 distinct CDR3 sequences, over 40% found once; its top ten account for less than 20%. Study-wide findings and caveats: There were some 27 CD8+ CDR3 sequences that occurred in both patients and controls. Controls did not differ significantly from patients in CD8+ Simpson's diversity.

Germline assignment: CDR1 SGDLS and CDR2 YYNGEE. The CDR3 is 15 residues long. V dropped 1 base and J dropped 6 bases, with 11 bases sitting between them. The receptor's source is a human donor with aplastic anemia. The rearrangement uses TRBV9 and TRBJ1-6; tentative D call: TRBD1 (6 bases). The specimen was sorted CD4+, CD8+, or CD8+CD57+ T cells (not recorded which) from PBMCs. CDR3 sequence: CASSVTGSPNSPLHF. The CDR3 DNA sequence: TGTGCCAGCAGCGTAACAGGGTCCCCTAATTCACCCCTCCACTTT.